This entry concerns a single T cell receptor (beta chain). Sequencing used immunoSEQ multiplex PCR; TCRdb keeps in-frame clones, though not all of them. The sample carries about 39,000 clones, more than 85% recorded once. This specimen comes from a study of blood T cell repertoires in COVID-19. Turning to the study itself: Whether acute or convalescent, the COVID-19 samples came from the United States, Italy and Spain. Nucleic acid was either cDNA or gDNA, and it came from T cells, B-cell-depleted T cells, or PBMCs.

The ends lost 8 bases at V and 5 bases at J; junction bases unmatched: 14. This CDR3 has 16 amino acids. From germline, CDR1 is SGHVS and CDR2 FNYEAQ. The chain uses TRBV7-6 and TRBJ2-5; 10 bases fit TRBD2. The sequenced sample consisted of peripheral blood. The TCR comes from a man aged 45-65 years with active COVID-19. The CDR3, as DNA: TGTGCCAGCCGCCTGGGAACTAGCGGGGCCTGGGAGACCCAGTACTTC. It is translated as CASRLGTSGAWETQYF.